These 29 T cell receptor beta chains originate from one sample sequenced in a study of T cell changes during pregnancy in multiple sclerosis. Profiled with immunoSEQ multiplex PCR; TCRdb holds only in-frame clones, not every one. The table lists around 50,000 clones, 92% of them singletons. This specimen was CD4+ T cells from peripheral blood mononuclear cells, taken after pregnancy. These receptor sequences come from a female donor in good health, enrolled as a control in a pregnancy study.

The CDR3 here is CASRESNNNSPLHF. Written as DNA, the CDR3 is TGTGCCAGCAGGGAGAGCAACAATAATTCACCCCTCCACTTT. The chain recombines TRBV9 with TRBJ1-6; D is unclear. Germline lookup yields CDR1 SGDLS and CDR2 YYNGEE. The V end lost 5 bases, the J end lost 5 bases, and 11 bases lay between the germline ends. The CDR3 has 14 residues.

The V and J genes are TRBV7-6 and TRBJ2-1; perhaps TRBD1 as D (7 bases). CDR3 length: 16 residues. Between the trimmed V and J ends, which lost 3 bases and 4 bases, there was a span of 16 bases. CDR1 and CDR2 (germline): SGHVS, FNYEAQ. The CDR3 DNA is TGTGCCAGCAGCTTTTTAGGGTCAGGGGGGTACAATGAGCAGTTCTTC. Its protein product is CASSFLGSGGYNEQFF.

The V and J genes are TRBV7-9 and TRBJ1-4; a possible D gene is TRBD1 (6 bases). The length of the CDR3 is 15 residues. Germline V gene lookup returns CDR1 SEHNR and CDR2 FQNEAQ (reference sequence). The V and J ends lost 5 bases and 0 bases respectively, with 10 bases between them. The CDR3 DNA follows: TGTGCCAGCAGCGCCAGACAGGCAACTAATGAAAAACTGTTTTTT. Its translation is CASSARQATNEKLFF.

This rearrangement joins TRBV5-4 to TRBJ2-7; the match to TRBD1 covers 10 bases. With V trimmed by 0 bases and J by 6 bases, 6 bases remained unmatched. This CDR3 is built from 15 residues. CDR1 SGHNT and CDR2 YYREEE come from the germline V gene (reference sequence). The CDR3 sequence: CASSLAGTGAGEQYF. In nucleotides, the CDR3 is TGTGCCAGCAGCTTGGCGGGGACAGGGGCTGGCGAGCAGTACTTC.

The CDR3 reads CASSYKGSGANVLTF. The CDR3 coding sequence is TGTGCCAGCAGTTACAAGGGGTCCGGGGCCAACGTCCTGACTTTC. The rearrangement joins TRBV6-5 to TRBJ2-6; the D gene is possibly TRBD1 (5 bases). CDR3 length equals 15 residues. V was clipped by 2 bases and J by 4 bases, with 9 bases between them. Germline V lookup: CDR1 MNHEY, CDR2 SVGAGI.

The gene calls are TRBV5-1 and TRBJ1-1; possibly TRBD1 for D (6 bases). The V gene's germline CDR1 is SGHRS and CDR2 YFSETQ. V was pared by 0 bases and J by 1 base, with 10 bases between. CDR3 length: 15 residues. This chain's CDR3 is CASSLAGTTNTEAFF. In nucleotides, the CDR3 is TGCGCCAGCAGCTTGGCCGGGACAACGAACACTGAAGCTTTCTTT. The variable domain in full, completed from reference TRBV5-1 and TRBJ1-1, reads KAGVTQTPRYLIKTRGQQVTLSCSPISGHRSVSWYQQTPGQGLQFLFEYFSETQRNKGNFPGRFSGRQFSNSRSEMNVSTLELGDSALYLCASSLAGTTNTEAFFGQGTRLTVV.

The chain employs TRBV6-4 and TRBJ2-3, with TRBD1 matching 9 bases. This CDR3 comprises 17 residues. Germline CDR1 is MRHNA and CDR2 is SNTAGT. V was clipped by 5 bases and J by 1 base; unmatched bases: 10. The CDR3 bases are TGTGCCAGCAGTCCGGGACAGGGTCTGCGGGGCACAGATACGCAGTATTTT. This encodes CASSPGQGLRGTDTQYF.

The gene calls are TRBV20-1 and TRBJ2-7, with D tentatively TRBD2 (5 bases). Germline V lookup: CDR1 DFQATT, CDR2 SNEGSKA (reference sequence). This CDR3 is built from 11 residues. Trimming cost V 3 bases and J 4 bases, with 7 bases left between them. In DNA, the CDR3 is TGCAGTGCTAGGAGGGCTTACGAGCAGTACTTC. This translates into CSARRAYEQYF.

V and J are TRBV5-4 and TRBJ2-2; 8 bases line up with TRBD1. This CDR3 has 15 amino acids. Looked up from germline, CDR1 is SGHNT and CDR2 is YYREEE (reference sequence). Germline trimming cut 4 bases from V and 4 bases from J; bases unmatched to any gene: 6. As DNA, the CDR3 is TGTGCCAGCAGCGTGACAGGGGAATCCACCGGGGAGCTGTTTTTT. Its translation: CASSVTGESTGELFF.

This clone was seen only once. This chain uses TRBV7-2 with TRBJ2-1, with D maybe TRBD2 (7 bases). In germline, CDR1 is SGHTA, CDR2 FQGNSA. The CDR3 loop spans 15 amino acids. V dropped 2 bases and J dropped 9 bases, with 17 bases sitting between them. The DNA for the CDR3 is TGTGCCAGCAGCTTACGGAGGGGGGGCAACAGTGAGCAGTTCTTC. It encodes CASSLRRGGNSEQFF.

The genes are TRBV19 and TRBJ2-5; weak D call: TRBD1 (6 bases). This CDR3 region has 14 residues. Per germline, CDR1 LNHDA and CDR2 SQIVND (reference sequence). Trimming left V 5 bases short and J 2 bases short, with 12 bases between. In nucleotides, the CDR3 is TGTGCCAGTAGTCTCCGGACAGATCAAGAGACCCAGTACTTC. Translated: CASSLRTDQETQYF.

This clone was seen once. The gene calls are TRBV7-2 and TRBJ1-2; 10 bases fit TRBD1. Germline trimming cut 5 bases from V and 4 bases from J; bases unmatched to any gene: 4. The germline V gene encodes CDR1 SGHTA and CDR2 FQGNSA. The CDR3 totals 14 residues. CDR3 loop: CASSGQGGGYGYTF. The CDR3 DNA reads TGTGCCAGCAGCGGACAGGGGGGTGGCTATGGCTACACCTTC.

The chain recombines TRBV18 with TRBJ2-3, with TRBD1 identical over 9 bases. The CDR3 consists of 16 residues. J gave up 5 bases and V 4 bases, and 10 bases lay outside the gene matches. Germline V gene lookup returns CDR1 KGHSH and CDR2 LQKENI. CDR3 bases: TGTGCCAGCTCACGAGGAGGGACAGGGAGTCAAGATACGCAGTATTTT. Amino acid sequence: CASSRGGTGSQDTQYF.

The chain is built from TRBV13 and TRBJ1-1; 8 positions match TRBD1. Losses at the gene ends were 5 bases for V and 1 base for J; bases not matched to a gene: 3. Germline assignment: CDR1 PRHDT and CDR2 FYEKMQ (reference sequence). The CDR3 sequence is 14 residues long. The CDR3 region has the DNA TGTGCCAGCAGCCGCGGACAGGGGAACACTGAAGCTTTCTTT. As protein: CASSRGQGNTEAFF.

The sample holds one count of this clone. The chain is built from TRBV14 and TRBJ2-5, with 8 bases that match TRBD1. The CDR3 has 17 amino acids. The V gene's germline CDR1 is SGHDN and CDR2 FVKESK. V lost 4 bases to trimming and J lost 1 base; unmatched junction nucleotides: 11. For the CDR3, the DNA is TGTGCCAGCAGCCGCGGGTATGGGCAGGGGGCCCAAGAGACCCAGTACTTC. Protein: CASSRGYGQGAQETQYF.

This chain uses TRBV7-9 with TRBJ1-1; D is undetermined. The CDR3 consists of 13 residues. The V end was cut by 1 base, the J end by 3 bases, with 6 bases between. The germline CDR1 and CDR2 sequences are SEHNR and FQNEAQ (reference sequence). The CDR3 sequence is CASSLDADTEAFF. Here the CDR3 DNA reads TGTGCCAGCAGCTTAGACGCGGACACTGAAGCTTTCTTT.

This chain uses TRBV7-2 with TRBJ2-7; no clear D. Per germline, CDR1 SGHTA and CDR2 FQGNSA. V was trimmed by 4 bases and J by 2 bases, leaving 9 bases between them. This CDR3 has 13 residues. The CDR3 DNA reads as TGTGCCAGCAGCTCACCCTCTACCTACGAGCAGTACTTC. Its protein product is CASSSPSTYEQYF.

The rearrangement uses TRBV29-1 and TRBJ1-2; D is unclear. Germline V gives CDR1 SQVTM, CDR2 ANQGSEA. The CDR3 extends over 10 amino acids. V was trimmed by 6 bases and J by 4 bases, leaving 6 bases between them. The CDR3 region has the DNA TGCAGCGTCTTCGGCTATGGCTACACCTTC. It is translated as CSVFGYGYTF.

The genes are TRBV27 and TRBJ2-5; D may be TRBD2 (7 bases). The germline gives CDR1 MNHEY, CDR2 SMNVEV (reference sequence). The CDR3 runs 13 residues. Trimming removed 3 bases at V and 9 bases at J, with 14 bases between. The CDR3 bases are TGTGCCAGCAGTTTTCGGGGGGCTGGGGCCCAGTACTTC. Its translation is CASSFRGAGAQYF.

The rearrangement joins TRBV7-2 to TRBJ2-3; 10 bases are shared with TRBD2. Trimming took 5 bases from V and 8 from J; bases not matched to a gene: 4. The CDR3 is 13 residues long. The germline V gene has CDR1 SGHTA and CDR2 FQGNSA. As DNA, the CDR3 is TGTGCCAGCAGCGCGAGCGGGGGGGGTACGCAGTATTTT. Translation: CASSASGGGTQYF.

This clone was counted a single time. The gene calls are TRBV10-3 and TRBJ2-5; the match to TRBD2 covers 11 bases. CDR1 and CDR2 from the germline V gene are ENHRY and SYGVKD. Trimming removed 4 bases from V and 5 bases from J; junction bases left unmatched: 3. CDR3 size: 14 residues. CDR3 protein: CAISARLAGETQYF. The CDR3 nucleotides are TGTGCCATCAGTGCCCGACTAGCGGGGGAGACCCAGTACTTC.

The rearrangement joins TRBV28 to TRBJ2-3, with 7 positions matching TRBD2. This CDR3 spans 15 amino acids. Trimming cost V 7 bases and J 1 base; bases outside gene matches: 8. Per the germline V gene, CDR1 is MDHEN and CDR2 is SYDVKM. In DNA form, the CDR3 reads TGTGCCAGCAAGGAGGGCGGGAGTCGCACAGATACGCAGTATTTT. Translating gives CASKEGGSRTDTQYF.

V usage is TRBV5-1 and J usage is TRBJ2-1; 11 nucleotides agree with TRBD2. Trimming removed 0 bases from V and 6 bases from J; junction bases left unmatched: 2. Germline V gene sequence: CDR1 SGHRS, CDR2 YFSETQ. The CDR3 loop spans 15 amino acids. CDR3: CASSLEGTSGNEQFF. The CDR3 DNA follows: TGCGCCAGCAGCTTGGAAGGGACTAGCGGCAATGAGCAGTTCTTC.

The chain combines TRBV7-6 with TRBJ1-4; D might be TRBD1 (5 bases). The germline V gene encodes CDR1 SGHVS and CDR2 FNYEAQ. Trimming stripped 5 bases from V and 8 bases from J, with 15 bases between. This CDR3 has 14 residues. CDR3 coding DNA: TGTGCCAGCAGCCCGGGACTGCCGGGGGAAAAACTGTTTTTT. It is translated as CASSPGLPGEKLFF.

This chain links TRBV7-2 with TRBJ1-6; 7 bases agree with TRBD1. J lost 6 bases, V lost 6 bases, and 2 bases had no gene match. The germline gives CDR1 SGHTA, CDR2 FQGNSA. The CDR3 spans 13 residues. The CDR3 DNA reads TGTGCCAGCAGGGACAGGTTTAATTCACCCCTCCACTTT. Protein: CASRDRFNSPLHF.

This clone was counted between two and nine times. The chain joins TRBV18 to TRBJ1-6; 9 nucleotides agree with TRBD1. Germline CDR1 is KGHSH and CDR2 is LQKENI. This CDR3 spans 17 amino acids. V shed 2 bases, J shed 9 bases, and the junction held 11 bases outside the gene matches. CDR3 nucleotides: TGTGCCAGCTCACCAAGGGAACAGGGGGCGGTTAGTTCACCCCTCCACTTT. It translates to CASSPREQGAVSSPLHF.

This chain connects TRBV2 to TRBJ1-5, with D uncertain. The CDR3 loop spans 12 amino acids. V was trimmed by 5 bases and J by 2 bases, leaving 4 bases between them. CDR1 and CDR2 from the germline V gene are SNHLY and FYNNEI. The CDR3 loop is CASSTRNQPQHF. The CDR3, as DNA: TGTGCCAGCAGTACACGCAATCAGCCCCAGCATTTT.

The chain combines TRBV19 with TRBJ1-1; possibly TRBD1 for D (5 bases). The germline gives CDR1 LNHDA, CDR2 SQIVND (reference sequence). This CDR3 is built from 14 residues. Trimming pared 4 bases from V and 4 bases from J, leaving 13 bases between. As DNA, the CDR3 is TGTGCCAGTAGTAGGGGCCCTGGACCCACTGAAGCTTTCTTT. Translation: CASSRGPGPTEAFF. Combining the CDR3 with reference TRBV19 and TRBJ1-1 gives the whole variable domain DGGITQSPKYLFRKEGQNVTLSCEQNLNHDAMYWYRQDPGQGLRLIYYSQIVNDFQKGDIAEGYSVSREKKESFPLTVTSAQKNPTAFYLCASSRGPGPTEAFFGQGTRLTVV.

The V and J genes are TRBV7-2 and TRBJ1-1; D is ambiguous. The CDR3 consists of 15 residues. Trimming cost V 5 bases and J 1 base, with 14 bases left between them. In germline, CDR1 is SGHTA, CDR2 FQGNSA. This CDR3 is CASSRGLGGNTEAFF. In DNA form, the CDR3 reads TGTGCCAGCAGCCGAGGCCTGGGTGGGAACACTGAAGCTTTCTTT. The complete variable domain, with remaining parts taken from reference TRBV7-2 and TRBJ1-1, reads GAGVSQSPSNKVTEKGKDVELRCDPISGHTALYWYRQSLGQGLEFLIYFQGNSAPDKSGLPSDRFSAERTGGSVSTLTIQRTQQEDSAVYLCASSRGLGGNTEAFFGQGTRLTVV.